These 27 T cell receptor beta chains originate from one sample sequenced in a study of cytomegalovirus exposure and HLA in healthy donors. TCRdb's copy holds only in-frame clones and misses some; the assay was immunoSEQ multiplex PCR. The table includes some 90,000 clones, around nine tenths detected once. Material: PBMCs. The receptor source for this set is a woman in her twenties or thirties in good health and CMV-seronegative.

J is TRBJ2-7 and V is TRBV29-1; 12 bases fit TRBD2. The germline V gene has CDR1 SQVTM and CDR2 ANQGSEA. CDR3 length: 16 residues. V trimming: 6 bases; J trimming: 2 bases; junction bases outside the gene matches: 11. DNA for the CDR3: TGCAGCGTCGACGGACTAGCGGGGCGAGACACCTACGAGCAGTACTTC. Translation: CSVDGLAGRDTYEQYF.

The chain recombines TRBV5-1 with TRBJ2-7, with 9 positions matching TRBD2. The CDR3 runs to 14 residues. V trimming: 0 bases; J trimming: 7 bases; junction bases outside the gene matches: 5. CDR1 SGHRS and CDR2 YFSETQ come from the germline V gene. The CDR3 here is CASSLAGGRGEQYF. Written as DNA, the CDR3 is TGCGCCAGCAGCTTGGCGGGCGGGAGGGGGGAGCAGTACTTC.

The CDR3 loop reads CASSPLRRDRGNTGELFF. For the CDR3, the DNA is TGTGCCAGCTCACCACTCCGCCGGGACAGGGGGAACACCGGGGAGCTGTTTTTT. The chain links TRBV18 to TRBJ2-2, with 10 bases matching TRBD1. The V gene's germline CDR1 is KGHSH and CDR2 LQKENI. The length of the CDR3 is 18 residues. V gave up 1 base and J gave up 1 base; unmatched junction bases: 6.

The chain combines TRBV9 with TRBJ2-5, with D perhaps TRBD1 (6 bases). Germline loops: CDR1 SGDLS, CDR2 YYNGEE. Trimming removed 2 bases at V and 4 bases at J, with 12 bases between. CDR3 size: 14 residues. The CDR3 DNA reads as TGTGCCAGCAGCGTCACAGGGTACCCAGAGACCCAGTACTTC. Residues: CASSVTGYPETQYF.

The chain carries TRBV2 and TRBJ1-2; D is perhaps TRBD1 (5 bases). This CDR3 region has 14 residues. Germline CDR1 reads SNHLY; CDR2 reads FYNNEI. V was clipped by 2 bases and J by 4 bases, with 11 bases between them. In nucleotides, the CDR3 is TGTGCCAGCAGTGAACAGGGAGGGGTCTATGGCTACACCTTC. It codes for CASSEQGGVYGYTF.

The genes are TRBV9 and TRBJ2-1; 13 bases map to TRBD2. Trimming cost V 3 bases and J 7 bases; bases outside gene matches: 4. The CDR3 spans 15 residues. In germline, CDR1 is SGDLS, CDR2 YYNGEE. The CDR3 loop is CASSGPGLAGNEQFF. The CDR3 DNA sequence: TGTGCCAGCAGCGGACCGGGACTAGCGGGAAATGAGCAGTTCTTC.

The sample holds one count of this clone. The gene calls are TRBV15 and TRBJ2-3; D may be TRBD2 (6 bases). Germline V CDR1 and CDR2: LNHNV, YYDKDF (reference sequence). The CDR3 has 14 residues. Trimming cost V 8 bases and J 0 bases, with 12 bases left between them. The CDR3 reads CATGRELSTDTQYF. DNA for the CDR3: TGTGCCACCGGCCGGGAGCTTAGCACAGATACGCAGTATTTT.

The gene calls are TRBV5-4 and TRBJ2-7, with D hard to call. The length of the CDR3 is 14 residues. Germline V CDR1 and CDR2: SGHNT, YYREEE (reference sequence). V lost 0 bases to trimming and J lost 0 bases, with 7 bases between them. This CDR3 is CASSLAGSSYEQYF. In nucleotides, the CDR3 is TGTGCCAGCAGCTTGGCAGGCAGCTCCTACGAGCAGTACTTC.

The chain employs TRBV9 and TRBJ2-4; tentative D call: TRBD2 (6 bases). From germline, CDR1 is SGDLS and CDR2 YYNGEE. The CDR3 runs 17 residues. Between the trimmed V and J ends, which lost 0 bases and 3 bases, there was a span of 16 bases. The CDR3 nucleotides read TGTGCCAGCAGCGTAGCCGGGGGTTATTGGGGCAAAAACATTCAGTACTTC. It yields the protein CASSVAGGYWGKNIQYF.

This chain links TRBV2 with TRBJ1-6; the D is unclear. Per germline, CDR1 SNHLY and CDR2 FYNNEI. The CDR3 covers 12 residues. V was trimmed by 7 bases and J by 6 bases, leaving 7 bases between them. The CDR3 loop reads CASKYSNSPLHF. DNA for the CDR3: TGTGCCAGCAAGTACAGTAATTCACCCCTCCACTTT. The complete variable domain, with remaining parts taken from reference TRBV2 and TRBJ1-6, reads EPEVTQTPSHQVTQMGQEVILRCVPISNHLYFYWYRQILGQKVEFLVSFYNNEISEKSEIFDDQFSVERPDGSNFTLKIRSTKLEDSAMYFCASKYSNSPLHFGNGTRLTVT.

The chain uses TRBV19 and TRBJ2-2; 12 positions match TRBD2. The length of the CDR3 is 19 residues. With 5 bases clipped from V and 6 bases from J, the junction kept 16 bases outside the gene matches. Germline V gene data show CDR1 as LNHDA and CDR2 as SQIVND (reference sequence). The CDR3 coding sequence is TGTGCCAGTAGTCTTAGACTAGCGGGAGATGGGGTTTTGGCCGGGGAGCTGTTTTTT. It yields the protein CASSLRLAGDGVLAGELFF.

The V call is TRBV2, the J call TRBJ1-3, with 7 bases lining up with TRBD1. The V and J ends lost 3 bases and 4 bases, in that order; junction bases with no gene match: 3. Germline CDR1 reads SNHLY; CDR2 reads FYNNEI. The CDR3 consists of 14 residues. The CDR3 sequence: CASSDRTGGNTIYF. The CDR3, as DNA: TGTGCCAGCAGTGATCGGACAGGCGGAAACACCATATATTTT.

The chain joins TRBV5-1 to TRBJ2-3, with D unclear. The V and J ends lost 4 bases and 2 bases respectively, with 5 bases between them. The CDR3 length is 12 residues. CDR1 is SGHRS, CDR2 YFSETQ, per germline. CDR3 sequence: CASSNNTDTQYF. CDR3 sequence (DNA): TGCGCCAGCAGCAATAACACAGATACGCAGTATTTT.

The chain couples TRBV6-6 to TRBJ1-1; D is unclear. The CDR3 contains 15 residues. V shed 5 bases and J shed 3 bases, with 16 bases lying between them. CDR1 and CDR2 (germline): MNHNY, SVGAGI (reference sequence). The CDR3 reads CASSDGSTGYTEAFF. The CDR3 DNA reads as TGTGCCAGCAGTGACGGGTCCACCGGGTACACTGAAGCTTTCTTT.

The chain links TRBV5-1 to TRBJ2-7, with D perhaps matching TRBD1 (5 bases). This CDR3 has 14 amino acids. Germline V gene lookup returns CDR1 SGHRS and CDR2 YFSETQ. V was trimmed by 4 bases and J by 2 bases, leaving 13 bases between them. As DNA, the CDR3 is TGCGCCAGCAGCGCAAGCAGGGTCCCCTACGAGCAGTACTTC. Its protein is CASSASRVPYEQYF.

This clone came up a few times. At one end the junction does not follow the germline gene, possibly because of a read error. This sequence joins TRBV7-3 and TRBJ2-3, with TRBD2 matching over 9 bases. The CDR3 totals 14 residues. Germline lookup yields CDR1 SGHTA and CDR2 FQGTGA. In DNA, the CDR3 is TGTGCCAGCAGCTTCGGGACTAGCAGAGATACGCAGTATTTT. Protein sequence: CASSFGTSRDTQYF.

The chain recombines TRBV27 with TRBJ2-7, with D perhaps matching TRBD2 (6 bases). Between the trimmed V and J ends, which lost 3 bases and 3 bases, there was a span of 9 bases. Germline V lookup: CDR1 MNHEY, CDR2 SMNVEV (reference sequence). This CDR3 comprises 13 residues. The CDR3 here is CASSLTDYYEQYF. DNA for the CDR3: TGTGCCAGCAGTTTGACGGACTACTACGAGCAGTACTTC.

The CDR3 spells CASSAQGAQKAFF. CDR3 in DNA: TGTGCCAGCAGCGCGCAGGGGGCGCAAAAAGCTTTCTTT. The chain recombines TRBV7-6 with TRBJ1-1; 8 bases line up with TRBD1. The CDR3 spans 13 residues. CDR1 and CDR2 from the germline V gene are SGHVS and FNYEAQ. Trimming cost V 5 bases and J 9 bases; bases outside gene matches: 8.

This rearrangement joins TRBV6-6 to TRBJ2-7; possibly TRBD1 for D (6 bases). Per germline, CDR1 MNHNY and CDR2 SVGAGI (reference sequence). Deletions cut 2 bases from V and 2 bases from J, with 16 bases between. The CDR3 contains 16 residues. The CDR3 DNA sequence: TGTGCCAGCAGTTACCCTACAGGGCTCGTCGCCTACGAGCAGTACTTC. This encodes CASSYPTGLVAYEQYF.

This rearrangement joins TRBV10-2 to TRBJ2-2; 9 bases agree with TRBD2. From germline, CDR1 is WSHSY and CDR2 SAAADI. V shed 8 bases and J 1 base; nucleotides not matched to a gene: 2. The CDR3 consists of 14 residues. CDR3 in DNA: TGCGCCAGCGCACTAGCGGGGAACACCGGGGAGCTGTTTTTT. This gives the protein CASALAGNTGELFF.

This clone showed up just a few times. The V gene is TRBV25-1, the J gene TRBJ1-2; 8 bases are shared with TRBD1. This CDR3 region has 16 residues. The trim removed 2 bases at V and 1 base at J, leaving 6 bases unmatched. Germline V gives CDR1 MGHDK, CDR2 SYGVNS. The CDR3 spells CASSERQGKGNYGYTF. The CDR3 coding sequence is TGTGCCAGCAGTGAACGACAGGGGAAGGGTAACTATGGCTACACCTTC.

This chain joins TRBV5-1 and TRBJ2-2, with 12 bases aligning to TRBD2. This CDR3 has 16 amino acids. After removal of 4 bases from V and 3 bases from J, the junction contained 4 bases not matched to a gene. In germline, CDR1 is SGHRS, CDR2 YFSETQ. CDR3 sequence reads: CASSPTSGGYTGELFF. The CDR3 DNA sequence: TGCGCCAGCAGCCCAACTAGCGGGGGGTACACCGGGGAGCTGTTTTTT.

This sequence joins TRBV9 and TRBJ2-3; TRBD1 agrees at 7 bases. V lost 5 bases to trimming and J lost 1 base; unmatched junction nucleotides: 7. This CDR3 spans 15 amino acids. Germline values: CDR1 SGDLS, CDR2 YYNGEE. The CDR3 coding sequence is TGTGCCAGCAGTAGGGGGCGCCCGGGCACAGATACGCAGTATTTT. Protein: CASSRGRPGTDTQYF.

This clone was counted a single time. The chain uses TRBV9 and TRBJ2-2; TRBD2 matches 7 bases. The CDR3 covers 15 residues. Germline trimming cut 0 bases from V and 6 bases from J; bases unmatched to any gene: 5. CDR1 and CDR2 from the germline V gene are SGDLS and YYNGEE. CDR3 sequence reads: CASSVAVSGAGELFF. CDR3 nucleotides: TGTGCCAGCAGCGTAGCTGTCAGCGGGGCCGGGGAGCTGTTTTTT.

V gene TRBV9 combines with J gene TRBJ2-3, with 7 bases identical to TRBD2. J gave up 0 bases and V 4 bases, and 5 bases lay outside the gene matches. From germline, CDR1 is SGDLS and CDR2 YYNGEE. CDR3 size: 15 residues. The CDR3 bases are TGTGCCAGCAGCCCGTCAGCGGGGAGCACAGATACGCAGTATTTT. Its translation is CASSPSAGSTDTQYF.

This chain connects TRBV14 to TRBJ2-7; D is possibly TRBD1 (6 bases). Germline CDR1 is SGHDN and CDR2 is FVKESK. The CDR3 is 14 residues long. V was pared by 2 bases and J by 3 bases, with 11 bases between. CDR3 in amino acids: CASSQRGGVYEQYF. In DNA, the CDR3 is TGTGCCAGCAGCCAAAGAGGGGGTGTCTACGAGCAGTACTTC.

The chain uses TRBV7-6 and TRBJ1-3, with D perhaps TRBD1 (5 bases). With 5 bases removed from V and 4 bases from J, the gap between germline ends came to 18 bases. CDR1 and CDR2 (germline): SGHVS, FNYEAQ. The CDR3 length is 16 residues. The CDR3 nucleotides are TGTGCCAGCAGCCCCAACTCCAGGGCGCCGGGAAACACCATATATTTT. Amino acid sequence: CASSPNSRAPGNTIYF.